These 29 T cell receptor beta chains originate from one sample sequenced in a study of blood T cell repertoires in COVID-19. Using immunoSEQ multiplex PCR, the repertoire was profiled, and TCRdb retains in-frame clones only, with some absent. The table lists 400,000 or so clones, approximately 89% of them singletons, with around 2% in the top ten. Sequencing was carried out using PBMCs or T cells enriched from blood (not recorded which). The receptors come from a man between 40 and 49 years old in a cohort exposed to, infected with or recovered from COVID-19 (not recorded which).

Only a few counts were recorded for this clone. The CDR3 reads CATSTGQNTEAFF. The CDR3 DNA follows: TGTGCCACCAGCACTGGACAGAACACTGAAGCTTTCTTT. The genes are TRBV15 and TRBJ1-1; maybe TRBD1 (5 bases). V gave up 4 bases and J gave up 1 base, with 7 bases separating them. CDR1 LNHNV and CDR2 YYDKDF come from the germline V gene (reference sequence). The CDR3 covers 13 residues.

The gene calls are TRBV7-9 and TRBJ1-2; perhaps TRBD1 as D (5 bases). Germline CDR1 and CDR2: SEHNR and FQNEAQ (reference sequence). V was pared by 1 base and J by 10 bases, with 13 bases between. The CDR3 sequence is 13 residues long. In DNA, the CDR3 is TGTGCCAGCAGCTTAGGGGCGCCCAGGGACTACACCTTC. Residues: CASSLGAPRDYTF.

The genes are TRBV30 and TRBJ1-2; 7 nucleotides match TRBD1. The CDR3 covers 14 residues. Germline loops: CDR1 GTSNPN, CDR2 SVGIG (reference sequence). V dropped 5 bases and J dropped 7; count of bases not matched to a gene: 13. The CDR3 DNA sequence: TGTGCCTGGGTTCCACGGGACAGATGGGGTGGCTACACCTTC. Its translation: CAWVPRDRWGGYTF.

The J gene is TRBJ2-1, the V gene TRBV30; 14 positions match TRBD2. V lost 4 bases to trimming and J lost 15 bases; unmatched junction nucleotides: 5. The CDR3 covers 12 residues. Looked up from germline, CDR1 is GTSNPN and CDR2 is SVGIG (reference sequence). CDR3 residues: CAWMGLAGVPFF. The DNA for the CDR3 is TGTGCCTGGATGGGACTAGCGGGAGTCCCGTTCTTC.

The V and J genes are TRBV4-1 and TRBJ1-3; 10 bases line up with TRBD1. The CDR3 sequence is 16 residues long. Germline assignment: CDR1 MGHRA and CDR2 YSYEKL. Trimming removed 4 bases from V and 6 bases from J; junction bases left unmatched: 9. This CDR3 is CASSRVGQGSENTIYF. In DNA form, the CDR3 reads TGCGCCAGCAGCCGCGTGGGACAGGGGTCGGAAAACACCATATATTTT.

This chain uses TRBV7-9 with TRBJ2-7; TRBD1 matches at 11 bases. The CDR3 has 16 amino acids. The ends lost 4 bases at V and 7 bases at J; junction bases unmatched: 12. Germline assignment: CDR1 SEHNR and CDR2 FQNEAQ (reference sequence). The CDR3 DNA is TGTGCCAGCAGCTCCGGCCCCGGGACAGGGGGAAATGAGCAGTACTTC. As protein: CASSSGPGTGGNEQYF. Full variable domain (remainder filled in from reference TRBV7-9 and TRBJ2-7): DTGVSQNPRHKITKRGQNVTFRCDPISEHNRLYWYRQTLGQGPEFLTYFQNEAQLEKSRLLSDRFSAERPKGSFSTLEIQRTEQGDSAMYLCASSSGPGTGGNEQYFGPGTRLTVT.

CDR3: CATSRDWRVTSGSPDTQYF. The CDR3 DNA follows: TGTGCCACCAGCAGAGATTGGAGGGTGACTAGCGGGAGCCCAGATACGCAGTATTTT. The chain employs TRBV15 and TRBJ2-3, with TRBD2 matching 12 bases. The CDR3 sequence is 19 residues long. Per the germline V gene, CDR1 is LNHNV and CDR2 is YYDKDF (reference sequence). Trimming at V came to 0 bases and at J to 4 bases, leaving 11 bases not matched to a gene.

This rearrangement joins TRBV5-1 to TRBJ2-5; 10 bases are a match to TRBD1. In germline, CDR1 is SGHRS, CDR2 YFSETQ. The CDR3 spans 14 residues. The ends lost 6 bases at V and 2 bases at J; junction bases unmatched: 4. The CDR3 protein is CASKPGQGQETQYF. CDR3 in DNA: TGCGCCAGCAAACCGGGACAGGGGCAAGAGACCCAGTACTTC.

This clone appeared a single time. The chain is built from TRBV2 and TRBJ2-2, with 7 bases lining up with TRBD1. The CDR3 has 15 residues. Germline CDR1 and CDR2: SNHLY and FYNNEI. V was clipped by 7 bases and J by 1 base; unmatched bases: 6. CDR3 sequence: CASNYRTGNTGELFF. In DNA form, the CDR3 reads TGTGCCAGCAATTACAGGACAGGGAACACCGGGGAGCTGTTTTTT.

The chain is built from TRBV10-2 and TRBJ2-7, with TRBD2 matching 11 bases. Trimming took 7 bases from V and 4 from J; bases not matched to a gene: 9. Per germline, CDR1 WSHSY and CDR2 SAAADI. There are 15 residues in the CDR3. The CDR3 DNA reads as TGCGCCAGCATCCGTACTAGCGGGAGTAGTTACGAGCAGTACTTC. Amino acids: CASIRTSGSSYEQYF.

The chain employs TRBV18 and TRBJ1-1; 9 bases align to TRBD1. The CDR3 is 16 amino acids. V lost 2 bases and J lost 5; bases outside the gene matches: 9. Germline assignment: CDR1 KGHSH and CDR2 LQKENI. The CDR3 spells CASSPGLDRGRTEAFF. The CDR3 DNA reads TGTGCCAGCTCACCAGGGCTAGACAGGGGGAGGACTGAAGCTTTCTTT. Filled out from reference TRBV18 and TRBJ1-1, the complete variable domain reads NAGVMQNPRHLVRRRGQEARLRCSPMKGHSHVYWYRQLPEEGLKFMVYLQKENIIDESGMPKERFSAEFPKEGPSILRIQQVVRGDSAAYFCASSPGLDRGRTEAFFGQGTRLTVV.

CDR3 in amino acids: CASSPGLAGGSGELFF. CDR3 bases: TGTGCCAGCAGTCCGGGACTAGCGGGAGGTTCCGGGGAGCTGTTTTTT. The chain is built from TRBV2 and TRBJ2-2; 15 bases align to TRBD2. Trimming at V came to 5 bases and at J to 6 bases, leaving 4 bases not matched to a gene. The CDR3 is 16 amino acids. Germline V gives CDR1 SNHLY, CDR2 FYNNEI.

The chain is built from TRBV5-6 and TRBJ2-3; TRBD1 agrees at 9 bases. CDR1 and CDR2 (germline): SGHDT, YYEEEE. V lost 1 base, J lost 2 bases, and 2 bases stayed unmatched. This CDR3 is built from 15 residues. The CDR3 coding sequence is TGTGCCAGCAGCTTGTGGGACAGGGACACAGATACGCAGTATTTT. Its translation: CASSLWDRDTDTQYF.

V is TRBV11-2 and J is TRBJ2-1; 12 bases align to TRBD2. There are 14 residues in the CDR3. Trimming removed 4 bases from V and 10 bases from J; junction bases left unmatched: 5. Germline CDR1 is SGHAT and CDR2 is FQNNGV. CDR3 region: CASSSTLAGGEQFF. As DNA, the CDR3 is TGTGCCAGCAGCTCAACACTAGCGGGAGGAGAGCAGTTCTTC.

The V gene is TRBV3-1 (or the pseudogene TRBV3-2), the J gene TRBJ1-1; D is ambiguous. The V end was cut by 5 bases, the J end by 1 base, with 8 bases between. There are 13 residues in the CDR3. Germline values: CDR1 LGHDT, CDR2 YNNKEL (reference sequence). The CDR3 sequence is CASSGAQNTEAFF. The CDR3 DNA reads as TGTGCCAGCAGCGGAGCTCAGAACACTGAAGCTTTCTTT.

The chain carries TRBV5-1 and TRBJ1-4, with D possibly matching TRBD1 (5 bases). Germline V CDR1 and CDR2: SGHRS, YFSETQ. The CDR3 spans 13 residues. The V end lost 2 bases, the J end lost 5 bases, and 7 bases lay between the germline ends. In nucleotides, the CDR3 is TGCGCCAGCAGCTTAAACAGGAATGAAAAACTGTTTTTT. Translated: CASSLNRNEKLFF.

The chain has TRBV13 and TRBJ2-7; 7 bases are shared with TRBD1. The CDR3 runs 16 residues. The V segment lost 5 bases and the J segment 7 bases; nucleotides outside the gene matches: 17. CDR1 and CDR2 (germline): PRHDT, FYEKMQ (reference sequence). DNA for the CDR3: TGTGCCAGCAGCCCCCTGTTGTCAGGGGGTGGGTGGGAGCAGTACTTC. This gives the protein CASSPLLSGGGWEQYF.

Turning to this clone: The same CDR3 also results from other DNA sequences found in this sample. J is TRBJ1-4 and V is TRBV10-3; perhaps TRBD1 as D (6 bases). Germline CDR1 ENHRY, CDR2 SYGVKD. The V end lost 6 bases, the J end lost 3 bases, and 8 bases lay between the germline ends. The CDR3 is 13 residues long. The CDR3 DNA reads TGTGCCATCAGCAGGGGCCCTAATGAAAAACTGTTTTTT. This encodes CAISRGPNEKLFF.

The rearrangement uses TRBV18 and TRBJ2-7; a possible D gene is TRBD2 (6 bases). This CDR3 spans 16 amino acids. The germline V and J ends were trimmed by 3 bases and 2 bases, with 17 bases remaining between them. Germline V gene lookup returns CDR1 KGHSH and CDR2 LQKENI. This CDR3 reads CASSPRGRQAAYEQYF. The CDR3 nucleotides read TGTGCCAGCTCACCCCGTGGGAGGCAAGCGGCCTACGAGCAGTACTTC.

This rearrangement joins TRBV9 to TRBJ2-3; 8 nucleotides agree with TRBD2. CDR1 is SGDLS and CDR2 is YYNGEE in the germline V gene. The CDR3 runs to 15 residues. V lost 4 bases to trimming and J lost 0 bases; unmatched junction nucleotides: 4. DNA of the CDR3: TGTGCCAGCAGCTTCACTAGCGGTAGCACAGATACGCAGTATTTT. The encoded protein is CASSFTSGSTDTQYF.

The chain links TRBV6-5 to TRBJ1-3; 8 nucleotides agree with TRBD1. The junction had 5 bases not matched to a gene; V was cut back by 4 bases and J by 0 bases. This CDR3 comprises 16 residues. Germline CDR1 and CDR2: MNHEY and SVGAGI. The CDR3 DNA reads as TGTGCCAGCAGTTTGGACAGGGCGAGCTCTGGAAACACCATATATTTT. Residues: CASSLDRASSGNTIYF.

The chain joins TRBV2 to TRBJ1-1; D gene ambiguous. V lost 5 bases and J lost 1, with 8 bases in between. Germline V lookup: CDR1 SNHLY, CDR2 FYNNEI. The CDR3 has 13 residues. Here the CDR3 reads CASSFTQNTEAFF. The CDR3 DNA follows: TGTGCCAGCAGTTTCACACAGAACACTGAAGCTTTCTTT.

The chain combines TRBV5-6 with TRBJ2-1, with 7 bases identical to TRBD2. CDR1 and CDR2 from the germline V gene are SGHDT and YYEEEE. V lost 3 bases to trimming and J lost 4 bases; unmatched junction nucleotides: 10. This CDR3 has 16 residues. The CDR3 region is CASSWALSSGYNEQFF. The CDR3 DNA follows: TGTGCCAGCAGCTGGGCTTTGTCTAGCGGATACAATGAGCAGTTCTTC.

This clone was detected only once. The V and J genes are TRBV25-1 and TRBJ2-1; tentative D call: TRBD2 (5 bases). From germline, CDR1 is MGHDK and CDR2 SYGVNS. CDR3 length: 12 residues. Between the trimmed V and J ends, which lost 3 bases and 16 bases, there was a span of 16 bases. The CDR3 loop reads CASSDYKGVGFF. The CDR3 DNA reads TGTGCCAGCAGTGACTACAAGGGAGTCGGTTTCTTC.

This clone came up once. This chain uses TRBV18 with TRBJ2-1, with 8 bases fitting TRBD1. This CDR3 contains 14 residues. The J segment lost 8 bases and the V segment lost 5 bases, leaving 8 bases of the junction unmatched. Germline V gene sequence: CDR1 KGHSH, CDR2 LQKENI. This chain's CDR3 is CASSIIGQGDEQFF. CDR3 DNA: TGTGCCAGCTCAATAATCGGACAGGGCGATGAGCAGTTCTTC. Full variable domain (missing parts from reference TRBV18 and TRBJ2-1): NAGVMQNPRHLVRRRGQEARLRCSPMKGHSHVYWYRQLPEEGLKFMVYLQKENIIDESGMPKERFSAEFPKEGPSILRIQQVVRGDSAAYFCASSIIGQGDEQFFGPGTRLTVL.

The rearrangement joins TRBV30 to TRBJ1-3; 9 nucleotides agree with TRBD1. The CDR3 consists of 13 residues. The junction had 4 bases not matched to a gene; V was cut back by 8 bases and J by 2 bases. The V gene's germline CDR1 is GTSNPN and CDR2 SVGIG (reference sequence). The CDR3 loop reads CAQQGAAGNTIYF. CDR3 DNA sequence: TGTGCCCAACAGGGGGCCGCTGGAAACACCATATATTTT. The whole variable domain, remainder taken from reference TRBV30 and TRBJ1-3, is SQTIHQWPATLVQPVGSPLSLECTVEGTSNPNLYWYRQAAGRGLQLLFYSVGIGQISSEVPQNLSASRPQDRQFILSSKKLLLSDSGFYLCAQQGAAGNTIYFGEGSWLTVV.

This chain uses TRBV18 with TRBJ1-1; D gene ambiguous. Between the trimmed V and J ends, which lost 2 bases and 1 base, there was a span of 11 bases. CDR3 length: 15 residues. CDR1 is KGHSH, CDR2 LQKENI, per germline. The CDR3 DNA reads TGTGCCAGCTCACCATCCCGGGGAGGGAACACTGAAGCTTTCTTT. Its translation: CASSPSRGGNTEAFF.

The CDR3 reads CASSDTGGMEEQFF. For the CDR3, the DNA is TGTGCCAGCAGTGATACAGGGGGGATGGAGGAGCAGTTCTTC. V is TRBV6-4 and J is TRBJ2-1; 8 bases are a match to TRBD1. The CDR3 runs 14 residues. V shed 3 bases, J shed 10 bases, and the junction held 8 bases outside the gene matches. Germline V gene data show CDR1 as MRHNA and CDR2 as SNTAGT.

The chain employs TRBV5-1 and TRBJ2-6; D is unresolved. Trimming cost V 5 bases and J 4 bases, with 13 bases left between them. Germline assignment: CDR1 SGHRS and CDR2 YFSETQ. The CDR3 extends over 15 amino acids. The CDR3 reads CASRPNVAGANVLTF. CDR3 DNA: TGCGCCAGCAGACCTAATGTTGCAGGGGCCAACGTCCTGACTTTC.